Each of the 19 T cell receptor beta chains below was sequenced from the same sample in a study of memory CD4+ T cells and cytomegalovirus serostatus. Generated by immunoSEQ multiplex PCR, the TCRdb table keeps only in-frame clones and is missing some. Of about 46,000 clones detected, around 82% appear once; the ten largest clones hold 0.85% to 0.95%. The sort gate was single viable CD3+CD4+CD8-CD45RO+ cells for memory CD4+ T cells. The sequenced sample was memory CD4+ T cells from blood. Source of these receptors: an adult in good health and CMV-seronegative.

The rearrangement uses TRBV6-1 and TRBJ1-1; D unclear. The V end lost 4 bases, the J end lost 0 bases, and 6 bases lay between the germline ends. In germline, CDR1 is MNHNS, CDR2 SASEGT. The length of the CDR3 is 13 residues. CDR3 bases: TGTGCCAGCAGTGCGTCCATGAACACTGAAGCTTTCTTT. The encoded protein is CASSASMNTEAFF.

This rearrangement joins TRBV5-1 to TRBJ1-2, with a tentative D call TRBD1 (5 bases). The CDR3 length is 15 residues. In germline, CDR1 is SGHRS, CDR2 YFSETQ. V lost 0 bases to trimming and J lost 0 bases, with 9 bases between them. The CDR3 region has the DNA TGCGCCAGCAGCTTGGACGGCAGGGCTAACTATGGCTACACCTTC. Its protein is CASSLDGRANYGYTF.

CDR3 amino acids: CASSLSGQGNQPQHF. DNA of the CDR3: TGTGCCAGCAGCCTCAGCGGGCAGGGCAATCAGCCCCAGCATTTT. The chain recombines TRBV7-2 with TRBJ1-5; unclear D gene. Trimming removed 5 bases from V and 2 bases from J, with 13 bases in between. Germline V gene sequence: CDR1 SGHTA, CDR2 FQGNSA. The CDR3 sequence is 15 residues long. The full variable domain, in which reference TRBV7-2 and TRBJ1-5 provide the parts outside the CDR3, is GAGVSQSPSNKVTEKGKDVELRCDPISGHTALYWYRQSLGQGLEFLIYFQGNSAPDKSGLPSDRFSAERTGGSVSTLTIQRTQQEDSAVYLCASSLSGQGNQPQHFGDGTRLSIL.

The chain employs TRBV18 and TRBJ1-1, with TRBD1 matching over 8 bases. With V trimmed by 3 bases and J by 4 bases, 4 bases remained unmatched. The length of the CDR3 is 14 residues. CDR1 and CDR2 from the germline V gene are KGHSH and LQKENI. The CDR3 DNA sequence: TGTGCCAGCTCACCGGACAGGGTATTCACTGAAGCTTTCTTT. Translated, it gives CASSPDRVFTEAFF.

The chain carries TRBV15 and TRBJ1-2, with D unclear. V gave up 3 bases and J gave up 0 bases, with 11 bases separating them. Germline V CDR1 and CDR2: LNHNV, YYDKDF (reference sequence). CDR3 length: 15 residues. The CDR3 region has the DNA TGTGCCACCAGCAGGGTACGGGTGGCTAACTATGGCTACACCTTC. It codes for CATSRVRVANYGYTF.

This clone occurred a few times. This chain links TRBV28 with TRBJ1-6, with D tentatively TRBD1 (6 bases). Per germline, CDR1 MDHEN and CDR2 SYDVKM. Trimming removed 7 bases from V and 12 bases from J, with 13 bases in between. This CDR3 is built from 12 residues. CDR3 loop: CASTVGGRPLHF. As DNA, the CDR3 is TGTGCCAGCACCGTAGGGGGTAGACCCCTCCACTTT. Full variable domain (missing parts from reference TRBV28 and TRBJ1-6): DVKVTQSSRYLVKRTGEKVFLECVQDMDHENMFWYRQDPGLGLRLIYFSYDVKMKEKGDIPEGYSVSREKKERFSLILESASTNQTSMYLCASTVGGRPLHFGNGTRLTVT.

The chain couples TRBV11-3 to TRBJ2-7, with 7 positions matching TRBD1. Trimming took 5 bases from V and 4 from J; bases not matched to a gene: 2. CDR1 and CDR2 from the germline V gene are SGHNT and YENEEA. The CDR3 extends over 12 amino acids. The CDR3 nucleotides are TGTGCCAGCAGCGAGACAGGGTACGAGCAGTACTTC. Translated: CASSETGYEQYF.

The V gene is TRBV4-3, the J gene TRBJ1-3, with D possibly matching TRBD1 (5 bases). V gave up 1 base and J gave up 7 bases, with 26 bases separating them. From germline, CDR1 is LGHNA and CDR2 YSLEER. This CDR3 has 19 amino acids. The CDR3 loop reads CASSQVLSGLATPGNTIYF. In DNA, the CDR3 is TGCGCCAGCAGCCAAGTCCTATCAGGGCTCGCCACCCCAGGGAACACCATATATTTT.

V and J are TRBV6-5 and TRBJ1-3; no firm D call. Per the germline V gene, CDR1 is MNHEY and CDR2 is SVGAGI. This CDR3 has 15 residues. V shed 2 bases and J shed 0 bases, with 8 bases lying between them. The CDR3 DNA sequence: TGTGCCAGCAGTTACGACTCCCGCTCTGGAAACACCATATATTTT. Residues: CASSYDSRSGNTIYF.

The J gene is TRBJ2-3, the V gene TRBV7-6; TRBD1 matches 9 bases. Germline CDR1 and CDR2: SGHVS and FNYEAQ. J gave up 3 bases and V 2 bases, and 9 bases lay outside the gene matches. CDR3 length: 17 residues. CDR3 sequence: CASSLIGGQGATDTQYF. The CDR3 region has the DNA TGTGCCAGCAGCTTAATAGGGGGACAGGGCGCGACAGATACGCAGTATTTT.

The V gene is TRBV30, the J gene TRBJ2-7; 8 nucleotides align to TRBD2. CDR1 and CDR2 (germline): GTSNPN, SVGIG (reference sequence). The CDR3 spans 13 residues. V was pared by 4 bases and J by 7 bases, with 9 bases of the junction left unmatched. The CDR3 DNA follows: TGTGCCTGGAACGGGGGGGGCCCTAAAGAGCAGTACTTC. Its translation is CAWNGGGPKEQYF.

This clone showed up just a few times. The V and J genes are TRBV18 and TRBJ2-7; 11 bases agree with TRBD2. Germline V gene data show CDR1 as KGHSH and CDR2 as LQKENI. Germline trimming cut 3 bases from V and 6 bases from J; bases unmatched to any gene: 10. The CDR3 runs 16 residues. CDR3 nucleotides: TGTGCCAGCTCACCCTCCCTAGCGGGGGGTTCGGGCGAGCAGTACTTC. Translation gives CASSPSLAGGSGEQYF.

This clone came up a few times. The chain recombines TRBV6-5 with TRBJ2-4; D is possibly TRBD1 (6 bases). V was trimmed by 3 bases and J by 7 bases, leaving 19 bases between them. This CDR3 has 16 residues. The germline V gene has CDR1 MNHEY and CDR2 SVGAGI. The CDR3 DNA sequence: TGTGCCAGCAGTTATGGGGCGGGCAGGGGACGGAACATTCAGTACTTC. Translation: CASSYGAGRGRNIQYF.

This clone occurred a few times. The CDR3 region has the DNA TGTGCCAGCAGTTTCGCCCCACCTGACCAGCGAATTGGGATTAGGAACACTGAAGCTTTCTTT. Protein sequence: CASSFAPPDQRIGIRNTEAFF. The gene calls are TRBV27 and TRBJ1-1; no clear D. The CDR3 totals 21 residues. Germline assignment: CDR1 MNHEY and CDR2 SMNVEV (reference sequence). V lost 3 bases to trimming and J lost 1 base, with 30 bases between them.

The V and J genes are TRBV9 and TRBJ2-7; no definite D call. The length of the CDR3 is 14 residues. V was trimmed by 4 bases and J by 0 bases, leaving 11 bases between them. Germline CDR1 is SGDLS and CDR2 is YYNGEE. The CDR3 bases are TGTGCCAGCAGCCCTGGGCCGAGCTCCTACGAGCAGTACTTC. Its protein is CASSPGPSSYEQYF.

This clone showed up just once. This chain connects TRBV5-4 to TRBJ1-6; 7 bases agree with TRBD1. Germline values: CDR1 SGHNT, CDR2 YYREEE (reference sequence). The J segment lost 5 bases and the V segment lost 4 bases, leaving 12 bases of the junction unmatched. The CDR3 contains 17 residues. The DNA of the CDR3 is TGTGCCAGCAGCGGGGGGCCCAGACAGGGTAATAATTCACCCCTCCACTTT. This codes for CASSGGPRQGNNSPLHF.

V and J are TRBV19 and TRBJ2-3, with TRBD2 matching 10 bases. The CDR3 is 14 residues long. Germline values: CDR1 LNHDA, CDR2 SQIVND (reference sequence). V lost 8 bases, J lost 7 bases, and 9 bases stayed unmatched. In DNA, the CDR3 is TGTGCCAGTCGGAGGGCTAGCGGGGGTTATACGCAGTATTTT. Its translation: CASRRASGGYTQYF.

The rearrangement links TRBV28 to TRBJ1-4; 10 positions match TRBD1. V dropped 7 bases and J dropped 0; count of bases not matched to a gene: 11. This CDR3 has 18 amino acids. Looked up from germline, CDR1 is MDHEN and CDR2 is SYDVKM. The CDR3, as DNA: TGTGCCAGCACCTCCGACAGGGGGCTCCGGTCAACTAATGAAAAACTGTTTTTT. Encoded protein: CASTSDRGLRSTNEKLFF.

This chain joins TRBV18 and TRBJ2-2, with D hard to call. V lost 2 bases to trimming and J lost 7 bases, with 11 bases between them. Germline lookup yields CDR1 KGHSH and CDR2 LQKENI. The CDR3 is 14 amino acids. CDR3 loop: CASSPEGLYGELFF. The CDR3 nucleotides are TGTGCCAGCTCACCAGAAGGGCTCTACGGGGAGCTGTTTTTT.